This T cell receptor (beta chain) is from a study of T cell responses to AZD1222 COVID-19 vaccine. Points on this clone: Its matching antigen is unknown.

General observations from the study: White British ancestry dominated among donors, who included more females, and clonal diversity was possibly underestimated. Seropositivity was recorded at baseline in only 6 or 7 AZD1222 recipients.

Sequencing used immunoSEQ multiplex PCR; TCRdb keeps in-frame clones, though not all of them. The sample includes approximately 110,000 clones, around 93% of them seen just once. Germline V gene lookup returns CDR1 SGHTA and CDR2 FQGNSA. The CDR3 is made up of 14 amino acids. V dropped 1 base and J dropped 5; count of bases not matched to a gene: 3. The starting material was peripheral blood, obtained 28 days after the second AZD1222 dose. The clonotype originates from an adult who received the AZD1222 COVID-19 vaccine. The V call is TRBV7-2, the J call TRBJ2-3; 7 bases are shared with TRBD2. CDR3 DNA: TGTGCCAGCAGCTTAGGTGGGGGGGGAGATACGCAGTATTTT. Its protein is CASSLGGGGDTQYF.